This T cell receptor beta chain was observed in a study of blood T cell repertoires in COVID-19. Clones were read by immunoSEQ multiplex PCR, and TCRdb kept only the in-frame ones, dropping some. The repertoire has around 160,000 clones, roughly 84% of them found once; the top ten carry 13%. Germline CDR1 and CDR2: ENHRY and SYGVKD. This CDR3 has 15 residues. V lost 4 bases and J lost 3; bases outside the gene matches: 8. This chain joins TRBV10-3 and TRBJ2-7; 8 bases are a match to TRBD2. This TCR derives from a woman aged 60-75 years who had recovered from COVID-19. Source material: PBMCs or T cells enriched from blood (not recorded which). CDR3 protein: CAISVRTSSIYEQYF. DNA of the CDR3: TGTGCCATCAGTGTCAGGACTAGCTCCATCTACGAGCAGTACTTC.